This TCR beta chain was retrieved from a study of early T cells in non-severe SARS-CoV-2 infection (TCRdb year 2021). About the full investigation: Because TCR sequencing relied on bulk RNA taken from unsorted whole blood, pairing of alpha and beta chains was not possible.

The sample holds many counts of this clonotype. Its antigen specificity is not known. Base quality data are lacking; no much larger clone is found one base away. The study was a case-control design nested within a healthcare worker cohort in London, UK, with weekly nasopharyngeal swab PCR tests and blood sampling. Healthcare workers were recruited during the week of the UK lockdown, between 23 and 31 March 2020, and followed weekly for up to roughly 15 weeks. The method behind the library was 5' RACE. The instrument was a NextSeq 500. The TCR library protocol attached unique molecular identifiers to individual cDNA molecules to correct for sequencing error and PCR bias. Sequencing covered both TCR alpha and beta chains, and within each sample the abundances of alpha and beta sequences were tightly co-correlated. On the authors' methods: Decombinator V4 was used to annotate the V gene, J gene and CDR3 of the TCR sequences. TCRs were defined as expanded if a significant change between any two time points was detected under a Poisson model with p below 0.0001. TCR abundances were normalised to the total number of TCRs sequenced per sample and were expressed as counts per million. TRAV1-2 paired with TRAJ12, TRAJ20 or TRAJ33 defined MAIT TCRs, while TRAV10 paired with TRAJ18 defined iNKT TCRs. VDJdb, accessed on 1 November 2021, was searched for TCRs annotated for CMV, EBV and SARS-CoV-2, and TCRs annotated for more than one antigen were excluded. TCRdb reran the public reads through fastp at Q25 and MiXCR, keeping productive beta chains. Here each entry gathers all rows of one CDR3 protein and keeps the most common genes and DNA. The V and J calls follow TCRdb's processing rather than the paper's. This sample holds about 39,000 distinct CDR3 sequences; almost 7.5% were observed only once. The ten largest clonotypes hold just over 8% of the sample.

From the cysteine through the phenylalanine, the CDR3 covers 17 amino acids. CDR3 DNA only is kept here, 51 bases in frame from base 1. Looking up the germline V gene yields CDR1 MNHEY and CDR2 SVGEGT. At the junction V is shortened by 0 bases and J by 0 bases, with 15 bases in between. Overall study outcomes, separate from this receptor: Matching against VDJdb was skewed toward anti-spike CD8 responses, likely underestimated virus-specific expansions, and missed private and CD4 specificities.

The sequence was collected from an adult who was a healthcare worker with PCR-confirmed SARS-CoV-2 infection or an uninfected control (not recorded which). The chain was built from TRBV6-2 or TRBV6-3 and TRBJ2-7, with the D segment identity uncertain. The sample consisted of whole blood. The DNA sequence is given as TGTGCCAGCAGTTACTCCCTCCTGCCGCGCGGCTCCTACGAGCAGTACTTC. Translated, it reads CASSYSLLPRGSYEQYF.